One sample yielded the 22 T cell receptor beta chains listed below, sequenced in a study of OX40 agonist ivuxolimab in advanced cancers. Sequencing was performed with immunoSEQ multiplex PCR; in TCRdb, only in-frame clones are kept and a portion is missing. The repertoire holds 25,000 to 35,000 clones, approximately 90% seen once, with roughly a tenth in the top ten. Sequencing was performed on CD4+ or CD8+ T cells sorted from blood, taken in a trial of the OX40 agonist ivuxolimab. These receptors came from an adult with an advanced solid tumor such as melanoma, head and neck, liver or kidney cancer.

The chain combines TRBV5-1 with TRBJ2-7, with D unclear. V shed 1 base and J shed 4 bases, with 6 bases lying between them. The germline CDR1 and CDR2 sequences are SGHRS and YFSETQ. The CDR3 contains 12 residues. CDR3 sequence reads: CASSLSGYEQYF. In nucleotides, the CDR3 is TGCGCCAGCAGCTTGTCAGGTTACGAGCAGTACTTC.

This clone has just one count. The chain joins TRBV4-3 to TRBJ2-3; tentative D call: TRBD1 (6 bases). The V and J ends lost 0 bases and 3 bases respectively, with 13 bases between them. Germline V lookup: CDR1 LGHNA, CDR2 YSLEER. CDR3 length equals 16 residues. The CDR3 coding sequence is TGCGCCAGCAGCCAAGAGGGCAGGGGTATAACAGATACGCAGTATTTT. Translated, it gives CASSQEGRGITDTQYF.

The CDR3 protein is CASSPGTIPGVPEAFF. The CDR3 coding sequence is TGTGCCAGCAGCCCCGGGACAATACCCGGTGTTCCTGAAGCTTTCTTT. J is TRBJ1-1 and V is TRBV5-8; perhaps TRBD1 as D (6 bases). V dropped 4 bases and J dropped 6 bases, with 22 bases sitting between them. Germline CDR1 is SGHTS and CDR2 is YDEGEE. The CDR3 has 16 amino acids.

The V and J genes are TRBV14 and TRBJ2-1, with D possibly TRBD2 on 5 matching bases. V gave up 4 bases and J gave up 4 bases, with 17 bases separating them. Germline V lookup: CDR1 SGHDN, CDR2 FVKESK. CDR3 length equals 16 residues. The CDR3 region has the DNA TGTGCCAGCAGCCCCCTCAGCGGAACAGCTTACAATGAGCAGTTCTTC. Its protein product is CASSPLSGTAYNEQFF.

This chain links TRBV5-1 with TRBJ2-7; possibly TRBD2 for D (5 bases). From germline, CDR1 is SGHRS and CDR2 YFSETQ. The CDR3 covers 15 residues. V dropped 0 bases and J dropped 0 bases, with 10 bases sitting between them. The CDR3, as DNA: TGCGCCAGCAGCTTGGCCGGACTGATCTCCTACGAGCAGTACTTC. Its translation: CASSLAGLISYEQYF. The full variable domain, with the rest looked up from reference TRBV5-1 and TRBJ2-7, is KAGVTQTPRYLIKTRGQQVTLSCSPISGHRSVSWYQQTPGQGLQFLFEYFSETQRNKGNFPGRFSGRQFSNSRSEMNVSTLELGDSALYLCASSLAGLISYEQYFGPGTRLTVT.

The chain recombines TRBV7-9 with TRBJ1-1; the D is unclear. Germline assignment: CDR1 SEHNR and CDR2 FQNEAQ (reference sequence). The CDR3 is 16 amino acids. V dropped 2 bases and J dropped 0 bases, with 13 bases sitting between them. CDR3 in amino acids: CASSLISAHMNTEAFF. CDR3 bases: TGTGCCAGCAGCTTAATTTCAGCCCACATGAACACTGAAGCTTTCTTT.

The rearrangement uses TRBV4-3 and TRBJ2-7; 7 nucleotides align to TRBD1. V trimming: 3 bases; J trimming: 2 bases; junction bases outside the gene matches: 22. Germline CDR1 reads LGHNA; CDR2 reads YSLEER. The CDR3 extends over 20 amino acids. CDR3 DNA sequence: TGCGCCAGCAGCCACTGGATTTCGGACAGGCAGGCTAGCCTTCCCTACGAGCAGTACTTC. Translated: CASSHWISDRQASLPYEQYF.

The chain uses TRBV5-6 and TRBJ2-7; D possibly corresponds to TRBD1 (5 bases). Germline CDR1 is SGHDT and CDR2 is YYEEEE. The CDR3 extends over 14 amino acids. The V gene lost 0 bases and the J gene lost 3 bases, with 10 bases spanning the gap. This chain's CDR3 is CASSLGQIYYEQYF. The CDR3 DNA reads as TGTGCCAGCAGCTTGGGACAGATATACTACGAGCAGTACTTC. Based on the CDR3 plus reference TRBV5-6 and TRBJ2-7, the full variable domain is DAGVTQSPTHLIKTRGQQVTLRCSPKSGHDTVSWYQQALGQGPQFIFQYYEEEERQRGNFPDRFSGHQFPNYSSELNVNALLLGDSALYLCASSLGQIYYEQYFGPGTRLTVT.

This chain joins TRBV4-1 and TRBJ1-1; D is possibly TRBD1 (5 bases). The V end was cut by 2 bases, the J end by 1 base, with 8 bases between. Germline V gene data show CDR1 as MGHRA and CDR2 as YSYEKL. This CDR3 has 14 amino acids. CDR3 in amino acids: CASSQTGANTEAFF. In DNA, the CDR3 is TGCGCCAGCAGCCAAACCGGGGCGAACACTGAAGCTTTCTTT.

The chain combines TRBV4-1 with TRBJ2-1; 7 positions match TRBD1. This CDR3 is built from 15 residues. The J segment lost 4 bases and the V segment lost 3 bases, leaving 6 bases of the junction unmatched. Germline V gene data show CDR1 as MGHRA and CDR2 as YSYEKL. CDR3 sequence: CASSQPRDRYNEQFF. DNA of the CDR3: TGCGCCAGCAGCCAGCCCCGGGACAGATACAATGAGCAGTTCTTC.

This chain uses TRBV15 with TRBJ2-2; weak D call: TRBD1 (6 bases). Trimming left V 1 base short and J 5 bases short, with 8 bases between. Germline V gene sequence: CDR1 LNHNV, CDR2 YYDKDF (reference sequence). This CDR3 contains 14 residues. In DNA, the CDR3 is TGTGCCACCAGCAGAGCGGACAGTACCGGGGAGCTGTTTTTT. As protein: CATSRADSTGELFF.

The CDR3 loop reads CASSLAFQGINSPLHF. For the CDR3, the DNA is TGTGCCAGCAGCTTAGCTTTCCAGGGGATCAATTCACCCCTCCACTTT. The chain uses TRBV7-6 and TRBJ1-6; D is possibly TRBD1 (6 bases). Germline values: CDR1 SGHVS, CDR2 FNYEAQ. There are 16 residues in the CDR3. The V end lost 0 bases, the J end lost 7 bases, and 13 bases lay between the germline ends.

This sequence joins TRBV10-1 and TRBJ2-1; 10 nucleotides agree with TRBD1. Germline V gene sequence: CDR1 WNHNN, CDR2 SYGVQD (reference sequence). The CDR3 spans 14 residues. The ends lost 3 bases at V and 6 bases at J; junction bases unmatched: 2. Here the CDR3 DNA reads TGCGCCAGCAGTGACGGGACAGGGGTCAATGAGCAGTTCTTC. It encodes CASSDGTGVNEQFF.

The chain employs TRBV10-3 and TRBJ1-2, with no clear D. This CDR3 comprises 12 residues. CDR1 and CDR2 (germline): ENHRY, SYGVKD. V shed 7 bases and J shed 3 bases, with 9 bases lying between them. CDR3 residues: CAITTDHYGYTF. CDR3 coding DNA: TGTGCCATCACCACAGATCACTATGGCTACACCTTC.

The J gene is TRBJ1-5, the V gene TRBV7-7, with D hard to call. V was trimmed by 2 bases and J by 6 bases, leaving 11 bases between them. In germline, CDR1 is SSHAT, CDR2 FNYEAQ (reference sequence). This CDR3 region has 14 residues. As DNA, the CDR3 is TGTGCCAGCAGCTTAATGACCGACCGTCAGCCCCAGCATTTT. Encoded protein: CASSLMTDRQPQHF.

The chain carries TRBV27 and TRBJ2-7; D perhaps matches TRBD1 (7 bases). CDR3 size: 16 residues. V was clipped by 1 base and J by 4 bases, with 17 bases between them. Germline lookup yields CDR1 MNHEY and CDR2 SMNVEV (reference sequence). CDR3 loop: CASSLYPGGLWYEQYF. The CDR3 nucleotides read TGTGCCAGCAGTTTATACCCAGGGGGGCTTTGGTACGAGCAGTACTTC.

This clone was observed a single time. The CDR3 protein is CASSHILTTYEQYF. CDR3 DNA sequence: TGTGCCAGCAGCCACATATTGACTACCTACGAGCAGTACTTC. The genes are TRBV27 and TRBJ2-7; D is possibly TRBD2 (5 bases). The ends were cut back, 6 bases at V and 2 bases at J, with 14 bases in the middle. In germline, CDR1 is MNHEY, CDR2 SMNVEV (reference sequence). The CDR3 length is 14 residues.

V and J are TRBV10-2 and TRBJ1-2, with D perhaps TRBD1 (6 bases). The CDR3 consists of 17 residues. The germline V and J ends were trimmed by 6 bases and 0 bases, with 20 bases remaining between them. Germline V gene lookup returns CDR1 WSHSY and CDR2 SAAADI. The CDR3 reads CASSPMDWDTANYGYTF. CDR3 sequence (DNA): TGCGCCAGCAGCCCAATGGATTGGGACACAGCTAACTATGGCTACACCTTC.

This clone was detected only once. The V and J genes are TRBV7-9 and TRBJ2-1, with 9 bases aligning to TRBD2. From germline, CDR1 is SEHNR and CDR2 FQNEAQ (reference sequence). This CDR3 contains 15 residues. Germline trimming cut 3 bases from V and 3 bases from J; bases unmatched to any gene: 3. Written as DNA, the CDR3 is TGTGCCAGCAGCTTCGGCGGGAGGGACTACAATGAGCAGTTCTTC. Amino acid sequence: CASSFGGRDYNEQFF. Together with reference TRBV7-9 and TRBJ2-1, the CDR3 gives the full variable domain: DTGVSQNPRHKITKRGQNVTFRCDPISEHNRLYWYRQTLGQGPEFLTYFQNEAQLEKSRLLSDRFSAERPKGSFSTLEIQRTEQGDSAMYLCASSFGGRDYNEQFFGPGTRLTVL.

The chain is built from TRBV5-5 and TRBJ1-1; D may be TRBD1 (5 bases). The CDR3 length is 14 residues. Trimming cost V 4 bases and J 4 bases, with 14 bases left between them. Germline CDR1 reads SGHKS; CDR2 reads YYEKEE (reference sequence). CDR3 residues: CASSPGLLGTEAFF. The CDR3 DNA reads TGTGCCAGCAGCCCAGGGTTGTTAGGCACTGAAGCTTTCTTT.

This clone was seen only once. A junction end diverges from the germline sequence, so it may reflect a read error. The chain is built from TRBV19 and TRBJ2-1; possibly TRBD2 for D (6 bases). This CDR3 has 14 residues. Germline lookup yields CDR1 LNHDA and CDR2 SQIVND (reference sequence). CDR3 loop: CASSIELTGREHFF. CDR3 coding DNA: TGTGCCAGTAGTATAGAACTGACGGGACGGGAGCATTTCTTC.

This clone has only a few counts. This sequence joins TRBV6-6 and TRBJ2-7; the match to TRBD2 covers 7 bases. Per germline, CDR1 MNHNY and CDR2 SVGAGI (reference sequence). Trimming at V came to 7 bases and at J to 4 bases, leaving 10 bases not matched to a gene. This CDR3 is 14 amino acids long. CDR3 loop: CASNSSGPQYEQYF. The CDR3 DNA follows: TGTGCCAGCAATTCTAGCGGACCACAATACGAGCAGTACTTC.